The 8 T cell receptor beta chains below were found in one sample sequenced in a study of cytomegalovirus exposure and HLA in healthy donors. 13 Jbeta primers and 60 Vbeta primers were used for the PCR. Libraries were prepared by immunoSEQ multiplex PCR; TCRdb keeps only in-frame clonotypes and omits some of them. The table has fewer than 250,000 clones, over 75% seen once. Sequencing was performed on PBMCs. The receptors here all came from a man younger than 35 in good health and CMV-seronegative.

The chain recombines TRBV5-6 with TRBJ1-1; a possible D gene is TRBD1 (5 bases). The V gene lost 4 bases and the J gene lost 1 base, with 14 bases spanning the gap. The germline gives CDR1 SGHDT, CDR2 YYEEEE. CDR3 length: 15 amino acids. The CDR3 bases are TGTGCCAGCAGCCCTCTACAGGAGGGGAACACTGAAGCTTTCTTT. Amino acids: CASSPLQEGNTEAFF. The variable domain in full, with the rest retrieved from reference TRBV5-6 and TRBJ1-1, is DAGVTQSPTHLIKTRGQQVTLRCSPKSGHDTVSWYQQALGQGPQFIFQYYEEEERQRGNFPDRFSGHQFPNYSSELNVNALLLGDSALYLCASSPLQEGNTEAFFGQGTRLTVV.

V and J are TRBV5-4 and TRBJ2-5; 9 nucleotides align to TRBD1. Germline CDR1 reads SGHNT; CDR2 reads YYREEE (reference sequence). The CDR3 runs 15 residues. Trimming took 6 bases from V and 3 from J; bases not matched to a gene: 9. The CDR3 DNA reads TGTGCCAGCACACTCTTGGGACAGGGCGAAGAGACCCAGTACTTC. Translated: CASTLLGQGEETQYF.

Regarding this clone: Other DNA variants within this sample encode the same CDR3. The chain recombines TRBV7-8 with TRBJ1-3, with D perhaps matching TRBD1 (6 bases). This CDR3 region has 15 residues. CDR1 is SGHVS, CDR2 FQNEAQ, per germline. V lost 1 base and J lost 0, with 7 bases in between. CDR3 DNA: TGTGCCAGCAGCTTAGAAGGGGGCTCTGGAAACACCATATATTTT. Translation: CASSLEGGSGNTIYF.

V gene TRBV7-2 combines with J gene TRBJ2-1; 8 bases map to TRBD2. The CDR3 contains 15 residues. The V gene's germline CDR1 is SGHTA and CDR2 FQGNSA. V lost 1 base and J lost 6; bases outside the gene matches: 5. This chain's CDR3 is CASSLVRGGRNEQFF. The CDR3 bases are TGTGCCAGCAGCTTAGTACGGGGGGGCCGCAATGAGCAGTTCTTC.

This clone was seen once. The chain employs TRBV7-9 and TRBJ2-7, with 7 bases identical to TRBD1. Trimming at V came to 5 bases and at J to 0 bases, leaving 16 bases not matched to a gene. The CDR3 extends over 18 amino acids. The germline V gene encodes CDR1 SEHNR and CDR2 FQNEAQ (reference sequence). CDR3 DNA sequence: TGTGCCAGCAGCCTCCCAACTGAGACAGGGATCGACTCCTACGAGCAGTACTTC. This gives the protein CASSLPTETGIDSYEQYF.

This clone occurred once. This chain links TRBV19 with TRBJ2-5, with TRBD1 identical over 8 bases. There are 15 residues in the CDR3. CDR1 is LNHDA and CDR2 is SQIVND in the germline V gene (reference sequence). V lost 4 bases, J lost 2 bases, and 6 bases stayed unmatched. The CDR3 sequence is CASSKRTGRQETQYF. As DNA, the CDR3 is TGTGCCAGTAGTAAAAGGACAGGGCGACAAGAGACCCAGTACTTC.

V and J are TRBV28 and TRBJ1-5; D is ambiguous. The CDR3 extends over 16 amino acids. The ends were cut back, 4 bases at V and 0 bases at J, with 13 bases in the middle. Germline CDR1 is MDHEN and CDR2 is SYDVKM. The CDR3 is CASSSTPRYSNQPQHF. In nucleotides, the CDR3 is TGTGCCAGCAGTTCTACCCCCCGGTATAGCAATCAGCCCCAGCATTTT.

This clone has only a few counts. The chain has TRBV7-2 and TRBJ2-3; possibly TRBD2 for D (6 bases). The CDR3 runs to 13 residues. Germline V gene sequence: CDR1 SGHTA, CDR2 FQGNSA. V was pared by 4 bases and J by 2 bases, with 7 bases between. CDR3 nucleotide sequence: TGTGCCAGCAGCTCGGACTACACAGATACGCAGTATTTT. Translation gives CASSSDYTDTQYF. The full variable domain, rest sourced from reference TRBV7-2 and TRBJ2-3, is GAGVSQSPSNKVTEKGKDVELRCDPISGHTALYWYRQSLGQGLEFLIYFQGNSAPDKSGLPSDRFSAERTGGSVSTLTIQRTQQEDSAVYLCASSSDYTDTQYFGPGTRLTVL.